The 23 T cell receptor beta chains below all came from one sample that was sequenced in a study of beta chain features in type 1 diabetes. Expressed TCRB transcripts were sequenced, since all the RNA that had been isolated was reverse transcribed. Produced via immunoSEQ multiplex PCR; TCRdb's table is partial and in-frame only. There are under 800,000 clones in the sample; 15% to 19% occur only once, and more than 0.08% lies in the top ten. Sequencing used naive CD4+ T cells from blood. These receptor sequences come from a man between 18 and 35 years old in good health.

This clone appeared a few times. The V and J genes are TRBV7-2 and TRBJ1-4, with D perhaps matching TRBD1 (6 bases). There are 14 residues in the CDR3. Trimming removed 5 bases at V and 5 bases at J, with 12 bases between. CDR1 and CDR2 (germline): SGHTA, FQGNSA. CDR3: CASSLDRRNEKLFF. The DNA of the CDR3 is TGTGCCAGCAGCCTGGACAGACGAAATGAAAAACTGTTTTTT. Together with reference TRBV7-2 and TRBJ1-4, the CDR3 gives the full variable domain: GAGVSQSPSNKVTEKGKDVELRCDPISGHTALYWYRQSLGQGLEFLIYFQGNSAPDKSGLPSDRFSAERTGGSVSTLTIQRTQQEDSAVYLCASSLDRRNEKLFFGSGTQLSVL.

The table lists this clone with a few counts. This sequence joins TRBV25-1 and TRBJ2-5; 12 bases are a match to TRBD1. Trimming at V came to 6 bases and at J to 4 bases, leaving 9 bases not matched to a gene. The CDR3 sequence is 16 residues long. Germline V gene data show CDR1 as MGHDK and CDR2 as SYGVNS. The CDR3 sequence is CASSKPGQGASETQYF. CDR3 DNA sequence: TGTGCCAGCAGCAAACCGGGACAGGGGGCATCAGAGACCCAGTACTTC.

The table lists this clone with a few counts. This chain uses TRBV15 with TRBJ2-7; D may match TRBD1 or TRBD2 (5 bases each). V was clipped by 3 bases and J by 3 bases, with 12 bases between them. Germline lookup yields CDR1 LNHNV and CDR2 YYDKDF (reference sequence). The CDR3 spans 14 residues. The CDR3 DNA reads TGTGCCACCAGCAGCCGGGACGGTCGCTACGAGCAGTACTTC. Protein: CATSSRDGRYEQYF.

In its sample, this clone was seen a few times. This chain joins TRBV7-4 and TRBJ1-5; possible D gene TRBD1, 5 bases. This CDR3 comprises 21 residues. CDR1 is SGHVT, CDR2 SQSDAQ, per germline. Trimming removed 5 bases at V and 0 bases at J, with 29 bases between. CDR3 DNA: TGTGCCAGCAGCCCCCACAGAGGGGTATCACCGGGGTTCTATAGCAATCAGCCCCAGCATTTT. Translated, it gives CASSPHRGVSPGFYSNQPQHF.

Concerning this clone itself: Within the sample, other DNA sequences also encode this same CDR3. V usage is TRBV28 and J usage is TRBJ2-1, with 8 bases aligning to TRBD1. Germline CDR1 MDHEN, CDR2 SYDVKM. This CDR3 is 16 amino acids long. Trimming took 5 bases from V and 1 from J; bases not matched to a gene: 7. The CDR3 DNA follows: TGTGCCAGCAGTCTCTCCACAGGGGGTTCCTACAATGAGCAGTTCTTC. Protein product: CASSLSTGGSYNEQFF. Drawing the rest from reference TRBV28 and TRBJ2-1, the complete variable domain is DVKVTQSSRYLVKRTGEKVFLECVQDMDHENMFWYRQDPGLGLRLIYFSYDVKMKEKGDIPEGYSVSREKKERFSLILESASTNQTSMYLCASSLSTGGSYNEQFFGPGTRLTVL.

The chain joins TRBV28 to TRBJ1-1; D unclear. V lost 8 bases and J 5 bases, leaving 15 bases between the germline ends. CDR1 is MDHEN and CDR2 is SYDVKM in the germline V gene. CDR3 size: 13 residues. The CDR3 here is CASWPPERTEAFF. CDR3 coding DNA: TGTGCCAGCTGGCCTCCCGAAAGGACTGAAGCTTTCTTT.

This chain connects TRBV11-2 to TRBJ1-2; D gene uncertain. Germline V gene lookup returns CDR1 SGHAT and CDR2 FQNNGV. The CDR3 length is 14 residues. V lost 3 bases, J lost 4 bases, and 12 bases lay in between. The CDR3 DNA reads TGTGCCAGCAGCTTCCCTACCGGCTTCTATGGCTACACCTTC. It specifies CASSFPTGFYGYTF. The full variable domain, with the rest looked up from reference TRBV11-2 and TRBJ1-2, is EAGVAQSPRYKIIEKRQSVAFWCNPISGHATLYWYQQILGQGPKLLIQFQNNGVVDDSQLPKDRFSAERLKGVDSTLKIQPAKLEDSAVYLCASSFPTGFYGYTFGSGTRLTVV.

This clone was picked up a small number of times. This sequence joins TRBV5-4 and TRBJ2-7; D unresolved. V was cut by 3 bases and J by 5 bases, with 12 bases left in between. Germline assignment: CDR1 SGHNT and CDR2 YYREEE (reference sequence). The CDR3 totals 13 residues. The CDR3 sequence is CASSSVPPDEQYF. The CDR3 DNA follows: TGTGCCAGCAGCTCAGTACCCCCCGACGAGCAGTACTTC.

This chain joins TRBV30 and TRBJ1-1; tentative D call: TRBD1 (5 bases). Germline assignment: CDR1 GTSNPN and CDR2 SVGIG (reference sequence). The CDR3 consists of 14 residues. Trimming took 2 bases from V and 5 from J, leaving 15 bases between them. The CDR3 coding sequence is TGTGCCTGGAGTTTCCCCCCGGGGCCGACTGAAGCTTTCTTT. This encodes CAWSFPPGPTEAFF.

The rearrangement joins TRBV5-6 to TRBJ2-7; the D gene could be TRBD1 or TRBD2 (6 bases each). Germline CDR1 reads SGHDT; CDR2 reads YYEEEE. The CDR3 runs 17 residues. Trimming took 0 bases from V and 2 from J, leaving 18 bases between them. The CDR3: CASSLAPLRGVAYEQYF. The CDR3 DNA follows: TGTGCCAGCAGCTTGGCCCCCCTTAGGGGGGTCGCCTACGAGCAGTACTTC.

The chain carries TRBV6-4 and TRBJ2-6; D ambiguous. Between the trimmed V and J ends, which lost 7 bases and 4 bases, there was a span of 11 bases. The V gene's germline CDR1 is MRHNA and CDR2 SNTAGT. This CDR3 region has 14 residues. The CDR3: CASKPQPGANVLTF. CDR3 sequence (DNA): TGTGCCAGCAAACCACAACCCGGGGCCAACGTCCTGACTTTC.

This clone was recorded a few times. The chain couples TRBV10-3 to TRBJ1-2; D ambiguous. CDR3 length equals 13 residues. Trimming pared 6 bases from V and 6 bases from J, leaving 14 bases between. Per the germline V gene, CDR1 is ENHRY and CDR2 is SYGVKD. The CDR3 loop is CAISSTFIDGYTF. The CDR3 DNA reads TGTGCCATCAGCTCAACTTTTATAGATGGCTACACCTTC.

This sequence joins TRBV27 and TRBJ1-2, with a tentative D call TRBD1 (6 bases). V was trimmed by 4 bases and J by 5 bases, leaving 17 bases between them. The germline V gene has CDR1 MNHEY and CDR2 SMNVEV (reference sequence). The CDR3 loop spans 15 amino acids. The CDR3 DNA reads TGTGCCAGCAGTTCTCTCTGGGGGGCAGATTATGGCTACACCTTC. It is translated as CASSSLWGADYGYTF.

This clone has a handful of counts. The V and J genes are TRBV9 and TRBJ1-5, with D perhaps TRBD1 (6 bases). Germline CDR1 SGDLS, CDR2 YYNGEE. Trimming left V 3 bases short and J 5 bases short, with 12 bases between. This CDR3 has 14 amino acids. CDR3 in DNA: TGTGCCAGCAGCGGACGGGGGGCCGATCAGCCCCAGCATTTT. This sequence encodes CASSGRGADQPQHF.

This clone was detected a few times. The J gene is TRBJ2-7, the V gene TRBV15; D uncertain. V was trimmed by 1 base and J by 4 bases, leaving 5 bases between them. Germline assignment: CDR1 LNHNV and CDR2 YYDKDF (reference sequence). The CDR3 runs 12 residues. The CDR3 DNA reads as TGTGCCACCAGCAGAGCCCGGTACGAGCAGTACTTC. Translating gives CATSRARYEQYF.

The rearrangement joins TRBV11-2 to TRBJ2-5, with a possible D match to TRBD1 (7 bases). The CDR3 loop spans 14 amino acids. Trimming shortened V by 5 bases and J by 5 bases, and 15 bases separated the two germline ends. Per germline, CDR1 SGHAT and CDR2 FQNNGV. The CDR3 DNA reads as TGTGCCAGCAGCCCCCTGACAGGGAGGGAGACCCAGTACTTC. Protein product: CASSPLTGRETQYF.

This chain uses TRBV7-2 with TRBJ2-7, with 10 bases matching TRBD1. The germline CDR1 and CDR2 sequences are SGHTA and FQGNSA. The CDR3 has 14 residues. V shed 3 bases, J shed 3 bases, and the junction held 2 bases outside the gene matches. This CDR3 reads CASSFGTGVYEQYF. As DNA, the CDR3 is TGTGCCAGCAGCTTCGGGACAGGGGTCTACGAGCAGTACTTC.

V gene TRBV5-1 combines with J gene TRBJ2-1; D gene ambiguous. The CDR3 sequence is 17 residues long. With 1 base removed from V and 1 base from J, the gap between germline ends came to 15 bases. Germline V CDR1 and CDR2: SGHRS, YFSETQ. CDR3 in DNA: TGCGCCAGCAGCTTGTTGGGCCGTTTTGCATCCTACAATGAGCAGTTCTTC. Its translation: CASSLLGRFASYNEQFF.

A few counts support this clone. The chain employs TRBV30 and TRBJ2-3; D gene ambiguous. In germline, CDR1 is GTSNPN, CDR2 SVGIG (reference sequence). The CDR3 totals 11 residues. V was pared by 1 base and J by 5 bases, with 4 bases between. CDR3 sequence: CAWSAGDTQYF. In nucleotides, the CDR3 is TGTGCCTGGAGTGCTGGAGATACGCAGTATTTT.

The V and J genes are TRBV18 and TRBJ2-5; the D call may be TRBD1 or TRBD2 (5 bases each). V was cut by 3 bases and J by 7 bases, with 18 bases left in between. The CDR3 consists of 15 residues. Germline CDR1 and CDR2: KGHSH and LQKENI. Here the CDR3 DNA reads TGTGCCAGCTCACCGCCCCAAGGGGCCGGAGGGACCCAGTACTTC. Its translation is CASSPPQGAGGTQYF.

This clone was recorded only once. This chain joins TRBV27 and TRBJ2-6; unclear D gene. Germline CDR1 MNHEY, CDR2 SMNVEV (reference sequence). The CDR3 loop spans 16 amino acids. Trimming took 2 bases from V and 0 from J, leaving 8 bases between them. CDR3 sequence reads: CASSLLSVSGANVLTF. The DNA of the CDR3 is TGTGCCAGCAGTTTACTCTCAGTCTCTGGGGCCAACGTCCTGACTTTC.

Worth noting for this clone: At the DNA level, this CDR3 is encoded by other sequences in the same sample as well. The gene calls are TRBV5-1 and TRBJ2-5; possibly TRBD1 for D (5 bases). The CDR3 runs to 13 residues. Germline loops: CDR1 SGHRS, CDR2 YFSETQ. V was shortened by 3 bases and J by 2 bases, with 8 bases between the two germline ends. The CDR3 DNA sequence: TGCGCCAGCAGCTGGGGCTCACAAGAGACCCAGTACTTC. Its translation is CASSWGSQETQYF.

The chain links TRBV5-1 to TRBJ2-5; weak D call: TRBD1 (6 bases). CDR1 is SGHRS and CDR2 is YFSETQ in the germline V gene. The length of the CDR3 is 13 residues. Trimming removed 4 bases at V and 3 bases at J, with 10 bases between. The CDR3 DNA sequence: TGCGCCAGCAGCCAACAGGGTGAAGAGACCCAGTACTTC. Translation gives CASSQQGEETQYF.